A single TCR beta chain is shown here with its context. Its antigen is not identified. This record belongs to a study of CD8 T cells in ankylosing spondylitis. This CDR3 region has 16 residues. Losses at the gene ends were 2 bases for V and 1 base for J; bases not matched to a gene: 8. CDR1 is SQVTM and CDR2 is ANQGSEA in the germline V gene. The TCR beta libraries were generated through quantitative 5'-RACE incorporating molecular barcodes. MiXCR was run by TCRdb on the 5' RACE reads, yielding one entry per CDR3 protein. The table records 500,000 to 650,000 distinct CDR3 sequences, about 5.2% of them present only once. Findings of the study overall: Within matched ankylosing spondylitis synovial fluid, disease-linked clones were reportedly significantly enriched. Typical of ankylosing spondylitis blood, it appeared, was a TCR beta motif of eight highly homologous variants. Earlier reports found some motif variants in synovial fluid and blood in reactive arthritis.

This TCR came from a male donor with ankylosing spondylitis. The sample was blood, either unsorted or a sorted T cell fraction (not recorded which). The chain recombines TRBV29-1 with TRBJ2-1, with 7 bases fitting TRBD2. The CDR3 loop reads CSVERSSGESYNEQFF. For the CDR3, the DNA is TGCAGCGTTGAAAGGTCTAGCGGAGAATCCTACAATGAGCAGTTCTTC.